A single sample gave rise to the 25 T cell receptor beta chains below, sequenced in a study of metastatic and nonmetastatic thyroid tumors. No patient received treatment before thyroid surgery. TCRdb re-clonotyped the PCR reads via MiXCR. The top ten hold roughly 6.2% of the sample, which has 21,000 or so clones, 12% seen once. Sequenced sample: blood. Every receptor here comes from a male donor with papillary thyroid cancer or a benign thyroid nodule (not recorded which). Some clones in this sample may be carry-over from other donors' samples.

The sample holds many counts of this clone. Being one base from a much bigger clone, this may be a read error. The genes are TRBV5-1 and TRBJ1-1; D not resolved. The CDR3 totals 14 residues. Germline lookup yields CDR1 SGHRS and CDR2 YFSETQ. CDR3 region: CANSPSSMNTEAFF. The CDR3 coding sequence is TGCGCCAACAGCCCTAGCTCAATGAACACTGAAGCTTTCTTT.

In its sample, this clone ranks as medium-sized. DNA of the CDR3: TGTGCCAGTAAACGGACCGGACAGGCCGAATACGAGCAGTACTTC. Translated: CASKRTGQAEYEQYF. V and J are TRBV19 and TRBJ2-7; 7 bases are shared with TRBD1. This CDR3 has 15 amino acids. V shed 7 bases and J 4 bases; nucleotides not matched to a gene: 13. Looked up from germline, CDR1 is LNHDA and CDR2 is SQIVND (reference sequence). Combining the CDR3 with reference TRBV19 and TRBJ2-7 gives the whole variable domain DGGITQSPKYLFRKEGQNVTLSCEQNLNHDAMYWYRQDPGQGLRLIYYSQIVNDFQKGDIAEGYSVSREKKESFPLTVTSAQKNPTAFYLCASKRTGQAEYEQYFGPGTRLTVT.

The J gene is TRBJ2-3, the V gene TRBV12-3 or TRBV12-4, with 11 bases identical to TRBD2. The CDR3 is 14 amino acids. V lost 6 bases and J lost 9; bases outside the gene matches: 8. The CDR3, as DNA: TGTGCCAGCAGACCATCCGGGACTAGCGGAACGCAGTATTTT. This sequence encodes CASRPSGTSGTQYF.

There are many counts of this clone. The gene calls are TRBV14 and TRBJ2-3; TRBD2 might be the D (5 bases). The CDR3 runs 17 residues. Germline V CDR1 and CDR2: SGHDN, FVKESK. The ends were cut back, 4 bases at V and 5 bases at J, with 22 bases in the middle. CDR3 protein: CASSRVLGGLSEDTQYF. Written as DNA, the CDR3 is TGTGCCAGCAGCCGAGTTCTGGGCGGGCTCTCGGAAGATACGCAGTATTTT.

The rearrangement links TRBV3-1 to TRBJ2-1, with D perhaps TRBD2 (5 bases). Germline CDR1 and CDR2: LGHDT and YNNKEL (reference sequence). The CDR3 length is 14 residues. With 4 bases removed from V and 9 bases from J, the gap between germline ends came to 16 bases. CDR3 loop: CASSRGLPISEQFF. In nucleotides, the CDR3 is TGTGCCAGCAGCCGAGGACTCCCGATCAGTGAGCAGTTCTTC.

The chain employs TRBV6-5 and TRBJ2-5; TRBD2 aligns across 10 bases. The CDR3 runs 15 residues. CDR1 and CDR2 (germline): MNHEY, SVGAGI. The trim removed 2 bases at V and 4 bases at J, leaving 4 bases unmatched. DNA of the CDR3: TGTGCCAGCAGTTACACCTTAGCGGGGGGAGAGACCCAGTACTTC. It is translated as CASSYTLAGGETQYF.

The sample holds many counts of this clone. The V and J genes are TRBV19 and TRBJ2-1, with D maybe TRBD2 (7 bases). The V end lost 1 base, the J end lost 4 bases, and 11 bases lay between the germline ends. In germline, CDR1 is LNHDA, CDR2 SQIVND (reference sequence). The CDR3 sequence is 15 residues long. DNA of the CDR3: TGTGCCAGTAGTATAGGAGGGGGGGCTTACAATGAGCAGTTCTTC. This encodes CASSIGGGAYNEQFF.

This clone has just one count. This rearrangement joins TRBV20-1 to TRBJ2-7; either TRBD1 or TRBD2 may fit D (8 bases each). Germline lookup yields CDR1 DFQATT and CDR2 SNEGSKA (reference sequence). V gave up 3 bases and J gave up 2 bases, with 20 bases separating them. The CDR3 is 16 residues long. The CDR3 loop reads CSASERGTGFAYEQYF. The CDR3 bases are TGCAGTGCTAGCGAGCGGGGGACAGGCTTCGCCTACGAGCAGTACTTC.

In its sample, this clone was seen many times. The chain links TRBV7-3 to TRBJ1-1; no firm D call. Per the germline V gene, CDR1 is SGHTA and CDR2 is FQGTGA. This CDR3 has 13 residues. Trimming took off 5 bases at V and 1 base at J, with 8 bases between the two ends. This CDR3 is CASSTDWNTEAFF. In DNA, the CDR3 is TGTGCCAGCAGCACAGACTGGAACACTGAAGCTTTCTTT.

This clone is categorized as medium-sized. J is TRBJ2-2 and V is TRBV5-1; no reliable D call. Germline V CDR1 and CDR2: SGHRS, YFSETQ. The CDR3 has 15 amino acids. V gave up 5 bases and J gave up 4 bases, with 15 bases separating them. In DNA form, the CDR3 reads TGCGCCAGCAGAGGGATAGGGATGGGCACCGGGGAGCTGTTTTTT. Translation gives CASRGIGMGTGELFF.

This clone was seen at least ten times. The genes are TRBV9 and TRBJ2-3, with 12 bases aligning to TRBD1. CDR3 length: 19 amino acids. The junction had 12 bases not matched to a gene; V was cut back by 0 bases and J by 4 bases. Germline CDR1 and CDR2: SGDLS and YYNGEE. CDR3 sequence: CASSVEQGLGTGGADTQYF. In DNA form, the CDR3 reads TGTGCCAGCAGCGTAGAACAGGGATTGGGGACAGGGGGCGCAGATACGCAGTATTTT. Combining the CDR3 with reference TRBV9 and TRBJ2-3 gives the whole variable domain DSGVTQTPKHLITATGQRVTLRCSPRSGDLSVYWYQQSLDQGLQFLIQYYNGEERAKGNILERFSAQQFPDLHSELNLSSLELGDSALYFCASSVEQGLGTGGADTQYFGPGTRLTVL.

This clone appeared a single time. The V and J genes are TRBV3-1 and TRBJ1-2; 7 bases map to TRBD1. V gave up 4 bases and J gave up 3 bases; unmatched junction bases: 2. Germline CDR1 reads LGHDT; CDR2 reads YNNKEL (reference sequence). The length of the CDR3 is 13 residues. The DNA for the CDR3 is TGTGCCAGCAGCCCAGGGGGGTACTATGGCTACACCTTC. Translating gives CASSPGGYYGYTF.

Within the sample, this clone is large (0.1 to 1%). The chain couples TRBV6-5 to TRBJ2-5; 11 bases map to TRBD2. Trimming removed 2 bases from V and 5 bases from J; junction bases left unmatched: 4. Germline V gene data show CDR1 as MNHEY and CDR2 as SVGAGI. The CDR3 runs 15 residues. CDR3 sequence: CASSYDTSGSETQYF. CDR3 sequence (DNA): TGTGCCAGCAGTTACGATACTAGCGGGAGTGAGACCCAGTACTTC.

This clone was picked up a small number of times. The chain has TRBV5-5 and TRBJ2-5; a possible D gene is TRBD2 (7 bases). CDR3 length equals 14 residues. In germline, CDR1 is SGHKS, CDR2 YYEKEE (reference sequence). The V and J ends lost 6 bases and 5 bases respectively, with 17 bases between them. The CDR3 spells CASTRGEGLETQYF. The CDR3 region has the DNA TGTGCCAGCACGAGGGGGGAGGGCTTGGAGACCCAGTACTTC.

The rearrangement links TRBV12-3 or TRBV12-4 to TRBJ2-1; 7 bases fit TRBD2. The CDR3 sequence is 14 residues long. V shed 7 bases, J shed 7 bases, and the junction held 10 bases outside the gene matches. This CDR3 reads CASTIAGWENEQFF. Here the CDR3 DNA reads TGTGCCAGCACCATAGCGGGTTGGGAGAATGAGCAGTTCTTC.

This clone was seen ten or more times. The sample contains more than one DNA sequence encoding this CDR3. The chain uses TRBV14 and TRBJ2-5, with TRBD2 as a possible D gene (5 bases). Trimming took 1 base from V and 5 from J, leaving 8 bases between them. CDR3 length: 13 residues. Germline CDR1 and CDR2: SGHDN and FVKESK. The CDR3 loop is CASSQGLRETQYF. Here the CDR3 DNA reads TGTGCCAGCAGCCAAGGACTACGGGAGACCCAGTACTTC.

By share, this clone counts as medium-sized. This sequence joins TRBV28 and TRBJ2-1; TRBD1 agrees at 8 bases. The CDR3 is made up of 15 amino acids. CDR1 and CDR2 from the germline V gene are MDHEN and SYDVKM. Trimming cost V 5 bases and J 6 bases; bases outside gene matches: 9. DNA for the CDR3: TGTGCCAGCAGTGCGAGGACAGGGACCCCCAATGAGCAGTTCTTC. This sequence encodes CASSARTGTPNEQFF. The full variable domain, its missing parts supplied by reference TRBV28 and TRBJ2-1, is DVKVTQSSRYLVKRTGEKVFLECVQDMDHENMFWYRQDPGLGLRLIYFSYDVKMKEKGDIPEGYSVSREKKERFSLILESASTNQTSMYLCASSARTGTPNEQFFGPGTRLTVL.

This clone was counted many times. The rearrangement joins TRBV19 to TRBJ2-1; maybe TRBD2 (5 bases). CDR1 and CDR2 (germline): LNHDA, SQIVND (reference sequence). Trimming took off 3 bases at V and 0 bases at J, with 9 bases between the two ends. The CDR3 is 15 residues long. The CDR3 DNA follows: TGTGCCAGTAGTATGTCTGGGAGCTCCTACAATGAGCAGTTCTTC. Translation gives CASSMSGSSYNEQFF.

By share, this clone ranks as medium-sized (0.01 to 0.1%). This sequence joins TRBV12-3 or TRBV12-4 and TRBJ2-1; TRBD2 agrees at 11 bases. Trimming took 0 bases from V and 7 from J; bases not matched to a gene: 2. CDR3 size: 15 residues. The CDR3 is CASSLATSGSNEQFF. Here the CDR3 DNA reads TGTGCCAGCAGTTTAGCAACTAGCGGGAGTAATGAGCAGTTCTTC.

This clone was detected ten times or more. The V call is TRBV7-3, the J call TRBJ2-3; 7 nucleotides match TRBD2. Germline trimming cut 1 base from V and 4 bases from J; bases unmatched to any gene: 8. Germline CDR1 is SGHTA and CDR2 is FQGTGA. The CDR3 extends over 16 amino acids. The CDR3 here is CASSLSTGGVADTQYF. CDR3 bases: TGTGCCAGCAGCTTAAGTACGGGAGGCGTGGCAGATACGCAGTATTTT. The entire variable domain, with the rest obtained from reference TRBV7-3 and TRBJ2-3, is as follows: GAGVSQTPSNKVTEKGKYVELRCDPISGHTALYWYRQSLGQGPEFLIYFQGTGAADDSGLPNDRFFAVRPEGSVSTLKIQRTERGDSAVYLCASSLSTGGVADTQYFGPGTRLTVL.

In its sample, this clone was seen many times. This sequence joins TRBV15 and TRBJ2-5, with unresolved D. Germline V gene data show CDR1 as LNHNV and CDR2 as YYDKDF (reference sequence). Trimming shortened V by 0 bases and J by 5 bases, and 16 bases separated the two germline ends. This CDR3 has 16 amino acids. The CDR3 region is CATSRDGGPPHETQYF. The CDR3 nucleotides are TGTGCCACCAGCAGAGATGGTGGACCCCCACACGAGACCCAGTACTTC.

To note about this clone: The junction does not match germline at one end; this may be a read error. V is TRBV5-1 and J is TRBJ2-3; D may be TRBD1 (5 bases). Per germline, CDR1 SGHRS and CDR2 YFSETQ. This CDR3 has 14 amino acids. DNA of the CDR3: TGCGCCAGCAGCTCCATAATTGGGGCAGATACGAAGTATTTT. Translated, it gives CASSSIIGADTKYF. The full variable domain, with the rest looked up from reference TRBV5-1 and TRBJ2-3, is KAGVTQTPRYLIKTRGQQVTLSCSPISGHRSVSWYQQTPGQGLQFLFEYFSETQRNKGNFPGRFSGRQFSNSRSEMNVSTLELGDSALYLCASSSIIGADTKYFGPGTRLTVL.

This clone has ten or more counts. V gene TRBV6-4 combines with J gene TRBJ2-3; 7 nucleotides agree with TRBD2. The CDR3 extends over 14 amino acids. J lost 3 bases, V lost 5 bases, and 5 bases had no gene match. CDR1 is MRHNA, CDR2 SNTAGT, per germline. The CDR3 spells CASSRTSETDTQYF. The CDR3 DNA is TGTGCCAGCAGTCGAACTAGCGAGACAGATACGCAGTATTTT.

By share of the sample, this clone is medium-sized (0.01 to 0.1%). The chain is built from TRBV12-3 or TRBV12-4 and TRBJ1-5; unclear D gene. The CDR3 runs to 16 residues. Trimming took off 2 bases at V and 2 bases at J, with 13 bases between the two ends. The CDR3 nucleotides read TGTGCCAGCAGTTTAATCAACCCGTCAGGCAATCAGCCCCAGCATTTT. As protein: CASSLINPSGNQPQHF.

The rearrangement uses TRBV11-2 and TRBJ2-7, with D perhaps TRBD1 or TRBD2 (6 bases each). V lost 2 bases and J 4 bases, leaving 12 bases between the germline ends. This CDR3 has 14 residues. The germline V gene has CDR1 SGHAT and CDR2 FQNNGV. DNA for the CDR3: TGTGCCAGCAGCTTATCCCAGGGGACTTACGAGCAGTACTTC. Amino acids: CASSLSQGTYEQYF.